These 18 T cell receptor beta chains share one sample of origin, sequenced in a study of blood T cell repertoires in COVID-19. TCRdb's copy holds only in-frame clones and misses some; the assay was immunoSEQ multiplex PCR. The sample has around 50,000 clones; around 90% are singletons. Input material: peripheral blood. These receptors came from a man aged 65 to 85 with active COVID-19.

The CDR3 is CASSYKQGHGYTF. Here the CDR3 DNA reads TGTGCCAGCAGTTACAAGCAGGGACACGGCTACACCTTC. This chain uses TRBV6-2 or TRBV6-3 with TRBJ1-2; D perhaps matches TRBD1 (6 bases). The CDR3 consists of 13 residues. CDR1 and CDR2 from the germline V gene are MNHEY and SVGEGT. The ends were cut back, 2 bases at V and 8 bases at J, with 12 bases in the middle.

The rearrangement joins TRBV11-3 to TRBJ2-5, with a weak D call TRBD2 (6 bases). Trimming cost V 0 bases and J 5 bases, with 10 bases left between them. This CDR3 has 14 residues. Germline values: CDR1 SGHNT, CDR2 YENEEA. Written as DNA, the CDR3 is TGTGCCAGCAGCTTAGACGGGGGAGAGGAGACCCAGTACTTC. Translated: CASSLDGGEETQYF. Based on the CDR3 plus reference TRBV11-3 and TRBJ2-5, the full variable domain is EAGVVQSPRYKIIEKKQPVAFWCNPISGHNTLYWYLQNLGQGPELLIRYENEEAVDDSQLPKDRFSAERLKGVDSTLKIQPAELGDSAVYLCASSLDGGEETQYFGPGTRLLVL.

V gene TRBV2 combines with J gene TRBJ1-1; D remains ambiguous. Germline V gives CDR1 SNHLY, CDR2 FYNNEI. The CDR3 is 13 residues long. V lost 6 bases to trimming and J lost 1 base, with 9 bases between them. CDR3 bases: TGTGCCAGCAGATCAGAACAGAACACTGAAGCTTTCTTT. Protein sequence: CASRSEQNTEAFF.

The chain is built from TRBV10-3 and TRBJ2-5, with D possibly being TRBD1 (5 bases). The CDR3 totals 14 residues. CDR1 is ENHRY, CDR2 SYGVKD, per germline. The ends were cut back, 7 bases at V and 1 base at J, with 13 bases in the middle. The CDR3 coding sequence is TGTGCCATCACTCCGACCGACAGCCAAGAGACCCAGTACTTC. It is translated as CAITPTDSQETQYF.

This chain joins TRBV10-3 and TRBJ2-7; D is unresolved. Germline V gene data show CDR1 as ENHRY and CDR2 as SYGVKD. The CDR3 sequence is 13 residues long. V shed 2 bases and J shed 2 bases, with 7 bases lying between them. In DNA, the CDR3 is TGTGCCATCAGTGAGGCGGCTGCCTACGAGCAGTACTTC. Its protein is CAISEAAAYEQYF.

This clone was detected once. The chain couples TRBV2 to TRBJ1-1; no definite D call. The germline V gene encodes CDR1 SNHLY and CDR2 FYNNEI. The CDR3 sequence is 14 residues long. V was clipped by 4 bases and J by 0 bases, with 9 bases between them. The CDR3 loop is CASSGALMNTEAFF. In DNA, the CDR3 is TGTGCCAGCAGTGGGGCCCTCATGAACACTGAAGCTTTCTTT.

J is TRBJ2-4 and V is TRBV19; D might be TRBD1 (6 bases). Germline V gives CDR1 LNHDA, CDR2 SQIVND (reference sequence). V was clipped by 1 base and J by 0 bases, with 13 bases between them. The CDR3 extends over 17 amino acids. CDR3 bases: TGTGCCAGTAGTATAGCATTACAGGGCTTAGCCAAAAACATTCAGTACTTC. Its translation: CASSIALQGLAKNIQYF.

The chain carries TRBV5-1 and TRBJ2-3; 10 bases align to TRBD1. The V gene end was trimmed by 1 base and the J gene end by 4 bases; junction bases not matched to a gene: 6. Germline CDR1 SGHRS, CDR2 YFSETQ. The CDR3 sequence is 16 residues long. CDR3 sequence: CASSLSGTGVADTQYF. For the CDR3, the DNA is TGCGCCAGCAGCTTGTCCGGGACAGGGGTGGCAGATACGCAGTATTTT.

The gene calls are TRBV11-2 and TRBJ2-1; D is possibly TRBD1 (6 bases). This CDR3 contains 14 residues. The germline gives CDR1 SGHAT, CDR2 FQNNGV. V gave up 6 bases and J gave up 6 bases, with 15 bases separating them. CDR3 in amino acids: CASRKNTGTNEQFF. In DNA form, the CDR3 reads TGTGCCAGCAGGAAAAATACAGGGACCAATGAGCAGTTCTTC.

In its sample, this clone was seen a few times. This rearrangement joins TRBV28 to TRBJ2-3, with D maybe TRBD2 (5 bases). CDR1 is MDHEN, CDR2 SYDVKM, per germline. V lost 3 bases to trimming and J lost 0 bases, with 7 bases between them. There are 14 residues in the CDR3. For the CDR3, the DNA is TGTGCCAGCAGTTTCGGGGTTAGCACAGATACGCAGTATTTT. Translated, it gives CASSFGVSTDTQYF.

The chain recombines TRBV11-2 with TRBJ1-1; 10 bases are shared with TRBD1. The CDR3 runs 16 residues. Germline assignment: CDR1 SGHAT and CDR2 FQNNGV. The ends lost 6 bases at V and 4 bases at J; junction bases unmatched: 11. The CDR3 region has the DNA TGTGCCAGCAGGACGTTATGGGACAGGGGACGCACTGAAGCTTTCTTT. Amino acid sequence: CASRTLWDRGRTEAFF.

This rearrangement joins TRBV4-1 to TRBJ1-3; a possible D gene is TRBD1 (6 bases). There are 20 residues in the CDR3. Trimming cost V 3 bases and J 0 bases, with 24 bases left between them. Germline values: CDR1 MGHRA, CDR2 YSYEKL. CDR3 coding DNA: TGCGCCAGCAGCCAGTGGGGGGGCGTGGGGGCCACATTCTCTGGAAACACCATATATTTT. Protein: CASSQWGGVGATFSGNTIYF.

The chain is built from TRBV5-1 and TRBJ2-5, with D possibly being TRBD2 (6 bases). This CDR3 comprises 15 residues. CDR1 SGHRS and CDR2 YFSETQ come from the germline V gene. Trimming left V 0 bases short and J 5 bases short, with 14 bases between. CDR3 sequence: CASSLARAGRETQYF. CDR3 nucleotide sequence: TGCGCCAGCAGCTTGGCCCGGGCGGGACGGGAGACCCAGTACTTC.

The rearrangement joins TRBV7-9 to TRBJ2-5, with 7 bases fitting TRBD2. The CDR3 has 14 amino acids. CDR1 is SEHNR and CDR2 is FQNEAQ in the germline V gene (reference sequence). V trimming: 6 bases; J trimming: 1 base; junction bases outside the gene matches: 5. DNA for the CDR3: TGTGCCAGCAGTCAGCGGGGCCCCCAAGAGACCCAGTACTTC. The encoded protein is CASSQRGPQETQYF.

This sequence joins TRBV9 and TRBJ2-1; 11 positions match TRBD2. With V trimmed by 0 bases and J by 9 bases, 11 bases remained unmatched. Germline V gives CDR1 SGDLS, CDR2 YYNGEE. The CDR3 totals 17 residues. The CDR3 loop reads CASSVGLLAGGLSEQFF. The CDR3 region has the DNA TGTGCCAGCAGCGTAGGTCTTTTAGCGGGAGGGTTGAGTGAGCAGTTCTTC.

The CDR3 region is CASSLRGQQETQYF. The CDR3 region has the DNA TGTGCCAGCAGCTTGCGGGGACAGCAAGAGACCCAGTACTTC. The rearrangement joins TRBV5-4 to TRBJ2-5; 7 bases match TRBD1. Germline V gives CDR1 SGHNT, CDR2 YYREEE (reference sequence). V lost 1 base, J lost 2 bases, and 2 bases stayed unmatched. This CDR3 has 14 residues.

The rearrangement links TRBV4-1 to TRBJ2-6; the match to TRBD2 covers 14 bases. V trimming: 6 bases; J trimming: 0 bases; junction bases outside the gene matches: 4. The CDR3 sequence is 18 residues long. Germline V gene lookup returns CDR1 MGHRA and CDR2 YSYEKL. CDR3 in DNA: TGCGCCAGCAGTCCGGGACTAGCGGGAGTCTCTGGGGCCAACGTCCTGACTTTC. It encodes CASSPGLAGVSGANVLTF.

The V and J genes are TRBV2 and TRBJ2-2; 8 bases line up with TRBD1. Per germline, CDR1 SNHLY and CDR2 FYNNEI. The J segment lost 5 bases and the V segment lost 9 bases, leaving 5 bases of the junction unmatched. The CDR3 loop spans 13 amino acids. This chain's CDR3 is CASSRDRTGELFF. CDR3 nucleotide sequence: TGTGCCAGTTCCCGGGACAGGACCGGGGAGCTGTTTTTT. Full variable domain (outside the CDR3, taken from reference TRBV2 and TRBJ2-2): EPEVTQTPSHQVTQMGQEVILRCVPISNHLYFYWYRQILGQKVEFLVSFYNNEISEKSEIFDDQFSVERPDGSNFTLKIRSTKLEDSAMYFCASSRDRTGELFFGEGSRLTVL.